Included here is one TCR beta chain sequence, with context. This sample stems from a study of blood T cell repertoires in COVID-19. About the study: Researchers got acute and convalescent COVID-19 samples from the United States, Italy and Spain. PBMCs, B-cell-depleted T cells, or T cells were the source of the cDNA or gDNA that made up the material.

Seattle patients were enrolled during active infection and followed longitudinally. The method was immunoSEQ multiplex PCR; TCRdb's version includes in-frame clones alone and lacks a portion of them. The top ten hold roughly 15% of the sample, which has roughly 190,000 clones, 84% seen once. V lost 7 bases and J lost 9; bases outside the gene matches: 7. This CDR3 is built from 14 residues. The germline gives CDR1 ENHRY, CDR2 SYGVKD. This receptor was obtained from a woman between 65 and 79 years old with COVID-19, enrolled during active disease. The sequenced sample consisted of peripheral blood. The chain employs TRBV10-3 and TRBJ2-2, with 11 bases lining up with TRBD1. The CDR3, as DNA: TGTGCCATCAAAGGACAGGGGGCGGGTCGGGAGCTGTTTTTT. Its protein product is CAIKGQGAGRELFF.